The entry below describes one TCR beta chain. In its sample, this clone was seen a few times. Its antigen has not been determined. No base qualities exist here, and no much larger clone lies one base off it. The identical CDR3 is also encoded by other nucleotide sequences in the sample. The library was generated by the immunoSEQ multiplex PCR assay. For the multiplex PCR, a mixture combining 60 forward primers for TCR Vbeta segments and 13 reverse primers for TCR Jbeta segments was used. A multiplex PCR assay on genomic DNA amplified the CDR3 region of rearranged TCR beta genes. Amplified TCR beta libraries were sequenced as 87-base-pair reads on the Illumina HiSeq System. The study's processing was this. In a later analysis, tens of millions of unique TCR beta chains were counted across the roughly 610 repertoires, and roughly 11 million of these chains were shared by at least two donors. Raw reads were error-corrected and collapsed into unique sequences with a nearest-neighbor algorithm that merged closely related sequences to remove PCR and sequencing errors. CDR3 sequences were aligned to IMGT reference sequences to assign V, D and J gene segments. For a sequence to be retained, at least a six-nucleotide match to both a V gene segment and a J gene segment was required. Rearrangements were called productive when the CDR3 lacked stop codons and stayed in frame with V and J; all others were non-productive. Following IMGT convention, CDR3 was defined as the stretch from the second conserved V-encoded cysteine to the conserved J-encoded phenylalanine. In an earlier analysis of just under 600 of the donors, sequences lacking an unambiguous match to a single V gene segment were excluded. In an earlier analysis of several hundred of the donors, a V segment was called functional when productive rearrangements were above 56.7%, and segregating when the standard deviation between donors exceeded 5%. To diagnose cytomegalovirus status from the catalog of TCR beta chain sequences, a statistical classification framework was built. In a later analysis, V and J genes were assigned by comparing TCR nucleotide sequences against IMGT/GENE-DB human TR gene sequences. Using the TCRdist pipeline, a later analysis assigned CDR3 sequences along with most-parsimonious VDJ recombination scenarios. In a later analysis, each TCR beta chain was defined by its CDR3 amino acid sequence together with its V-gene family, and reads without a unique V-gene family were excluded. As a way to deal with suspected cross-contamination and a sequencing artifact, a later analysis dropped 450 to 700 nucleotide sequences that were highly shared and had low generation probability. For each public chain, a later analysis derived a clonal expansion index from normalized ranks of inferred template counts within each repertoire. In a later analysis, generation probabilities were computed with a VDJ recombination model fitted to out-of-frame rearrangements, and the resulting probabilities were checked against IGoR. A later analysis scored TCR-TCR, TCR-HLA and TCR-CMV co-occurrence with hypergeometric tests, applying a repertoire-size bias correction to TCR pairs. A later analysis estimated false discovery rates by permuting HLA or CMV assignments 20 times. A later analysis grouped co-occurring TCRs with DBSCAN, adding TCRdist sequence similarity when clustering within HLA-allele-positive subsets. Repertoires with fewer than 30,000 or more than 120,000 public chains, plus five repertoires with anomalous nucleotide sharing, were excluded from co-occurrence clustering. Not all clones reach the TCRdb copy of this immuneACCESS table, which keeps in-frame sequences only. Checked studies attribute under half of the gap to unresolved V genes and leave the rest unexplained. V, J and clone size are taken as reported in that table, and D and trimming were inferred from the DNA itself. This sample gives 95,000 to 100,000 clones in total; approximately 9% of them show up just once. The ten largest account for about 4.7% of the sample.

The cohort was made up of several hundred healthy bone marrow donors. Cohort members were all nominally healthy when sampled, although unrecorded immune exposures were likely present. The donor was CMV seropositive and was included in the group of 250 to 350 seropositive cohort members. A peripheral blood sample was collected from each donor, and TCR beta sequencing was performed on peripheral blood mononuclear cells. Genomic DNA extraction from the blood cell samples was performed with the Qiagen DNeasy Blood Extraction Kit. This sample is drawn from a study of cytomegalovirus exposure and HLA in healthy donors (dated by TCRdb to 2016 to 2017). Study-wide context: An earlier analysis of some 620 of the donors reported roughly 300 Gb of sequence data and about 120 million unique TCR beta sequences obtained from around 170 million T cells. An early release covering about 600 HLA-typed donors comprised approximately 300 gigabases of sequencing data and approximately 80 million unique TCR sequences. The genetic ancestry cluster associated with self-reported Caucasian donors included roughly four fifths of the approximately 410 genotyped donors. The aim of the study was to test whether cataloging public T cell receptors could identify signatures of past pathogen exposure. The T cell repertoires of some 700 subjects were profiled by immunosequencing and related to cytomegalovirus serostatus. In addition to the first cohort of roughly 700 subjects, a separate validation cohort of approximately 130 different subjects was used. The study combined high-throughput TCR immunosequencing, statistical association of individual TCRs with disease status, and machine learning to predict cytomegalovirus infection status. In a later analysis, previously published TCR beta repertoires from several hundred donors were re-analyzed and high-resolution HLA genotyping was added so that TCR occurrence patterns could be studied. Rather than drawing on any new phenotypic data, the later analysis identified candidate immune exposures from TCR beta sequences and the way those sequences occurred across donors. In an earlier analysis of 587 of the donors, high-throughput TCR beta sequencing was used to judge whether each TCR beta V gene segment behaved as functional or pseudogenic. Alongside the repertoire data, information on donor age, sex, ethnicity and CMV serostatus was compiled. A later genetic analysis took genome-wide SNP genotypes for about 55% of the roughly 670 donors and used that subset as a discovery cohort. Every discovery cohort repertoire had been produced on one sequencing platform. HLA typing included class I and class II loci at four-digit resolution. The number of donors typed differed by locus, with roughly 629-640 for A, B, C, DRB1 and DQB1, roughly 520 for DQA1, 600 to 610 for DPA1, and approximately 470 for DPB1. Several DR-DQ haplotypes were treated as single units for association and clustering because of strong linkage in the cohort. On average, 235,054 unique TCR beta nucleotide sequences were sequenced per donor among more than 350 genotyped donors of the cohort, with roughly 18% of those sequences being non-productive.

Results the study describes overall, beyond this receptor: Several of the top co-occurrence clusters appeared to be linked to parvovirus B19, influenza, CMV and Epstein-Barr virus, according to a later analysis. In an earlier analysis of over 550 of the donors, most TCR beta V segments were observed in productive rearrangements about 87% or about 30% of the time, broadly matching IMGT annotations. In a later analysis, some 18,000 TCR beta sequences were associated with specific HLA alleles at a false discovery rate of 0.05. Because counts were too low, roughly 18 rarely observed V segments, including chromosome 9 orphons, were left out of the earlier analysis of about 620 of the donors. Only TCR beta chains were sequenced in this cohort, and the absence of alpha or paired-chain data limited detectable features. In vitro tests confirmed that three of the cytomegalovirus-associated TCR beta chains recognize cytomegalovirus antigens. Linkage disequilibrium might explain the correlated functional status among segregating V segments, but an unknown experimental factor could not be excluded. Some IMGT-functional V segments, including TRBV6-2 and TRBV6-3, could not be told apart with the 87-base-pair reads, so those segments were excluded. Because some donors lacked HLA typing at each locus, the association tests relied only on the typed subset. The authors suggested that the approach could potentially be extended to other disease states and immunological phenotypes. When HLA alleles, especially DR and DQ, strongly co-occurred, TCR associations were difficult to assign to individual alleles. In a later analysis, most CMV-associated TCR beta chains were found to appear HLA-restricted, with HLA associations seemingly driven largely by CMV exposure. In a later analysis, HLA-associated TCR beta chains were found to be more clonally expanded and to have lower generation probabilities than equally common non-associated chains. A group of highly shared sequence variants was considered likely to be a technical artifact of the sequencing pipeline. According to a later analysis, TCR association rates differed among HLA loci, with DRB1 alleles showing the most associated TCRs and HLA-C alleles showing the fewest. The classifier was reported to diagnose cytomegalovirus status with high specificity and sensitivity in both the original and validation cohorts. The study listed 164 TCR beta chains as associated with cytomegalovirus. Sequencing depth was assumed to be roughly uniform across donors in the presence/absence analyses, though that assumption may not hold. Immune exposure information for the cohort was limited to CMV serostatus. A further reported finding was that TCR beta sequences accurately predicted the HLA-A and HLA-B alleles for most subjects in the first cohort. Across donors, most TCR sequences were observed very rarely, whereas some public TCRs were present in many individuals. In a later genetic analysis, fewer N-insertions in productive TCRs were reported among donors in an Asian-associated ancestry cluster than the roughly 670-donor mean. A later genetic analysis associated a missense DCLRE1C variant with V-gene and J-gene trimming of TCR beta chains, and an independent cohort replicated the association.

CDR1 SGHRS and CDR2 YFSETQ are derived from the germline V gene. The CDR3 covers 16 residues, taking in both the cysteine and the phenylalanine. Just CDR3 DNA is preserved here, 48 bases in frame from base 1. Trimming removed 3 bases from V and 4 bases from J; the gene matches leave 5 bases unexplained. Sequencing was performed on PBMCs. The sequence is built from TRBV5-1 and TRBJ2-3, with 13 bases in between that match TRBD2. The sequence derives from a man aged 50-60 years in good health and CMV-seropositive. CDR3 protein: CASSSGLAGASDTQYF. The DNA sequence follows: TGCGCCAGCAGCTCCGGACTAGCGGGGGCGTCAGATACGCAGTATTTT.